Below, 9 T cell receptor beta chains from the same sample are listed, as sequenced in a study of cytomegalovirus exposure and HLA in healthy donors. The PCR had 60 Vbeta and 13 Jbeta primers. Here immunoSEQ multiplex PCR was the method, and the copy in TCRdb shows in-frame clones only, minus some. The table lists about 190,000 clones, around 83% of them singletons. Sequencing was carried out using PBMCs. The receptors shown here come from a woman aged 50 to 60 in good health and CMV-seropositive.

The chain carries TRBV10-3 and TRBJ2-3; no definite D call. This CDR3 comprises 15 residues. Looked up from germline, CDR1 is ENHRY and CDR2 is SYGVKD. The V end was cut by 0 bases, the J end by 2 bases, with 9 bases between. CDR3 coding DNA: TGTGCCATCAGTGAGTCAGATAGAGCCACAGATACGCAGTATTTT. Translating gives CAISESDRATDTQYF.

The chain links TRBV19 to TRBJ1-5; D perhaps matches TRBD1 (5 bases). The CDR3 contains 15 residues. V shed 0 bases and J shed 6 bases, with 12 bases lying between them. Germline assignment: CDR1 LNHDA and CDR2 SQIVND (reference sequence). The CDR3: CASSIESGLRQPQHF. In DNA form, the CDR3 reads TGTGCCAGTAGTATAGAGTCAGGGCTTCGTCAGCCCCAGCATTTT.

This chain uses TRBV10-1 with TRBJ2-7; 13 bases match TRBD2. The junction had 2 bases not matched to a gene; V was cut back by 0 bases and J by 3 bases. The CDR3 is made up of 16 amino acids. Per germline, CDR1 WNHNN and CDR2 SYGVQD (reference sequence). The DNA of the CDR3 is TGCGCCAGCAGTGAGTCGTGGACTAGCGGGGGCTACGAGCAGTACTTC. It specifies CASSESWTSGGYEQYF.

V gene TRBV5-4 combines with J gene TRBJ2-1; 12 bases are shared with TRBD2. CDR1 is SGHNT and CDR2 is YYREEE in the germline V gene (reference sequence). The CDR3 runs 15 residues. The J segment lost 8 bases and the V segment lost 4 bases, leaving 7 bases of the junction unmatched. CDR3 coding DNA: TGTGCCAGCAGCCGGACTAGCGGGGTTGGCGATGAGCAGTTCTTC. Encoded protein: CASSRTSGVGDEQFF.

This rearrangement joins TRBV5-5 to TRBJ1-4; D is possibly TRBD1 (6 bases). Germline CDR1 SGHKS, CDR2 YYEKEE (reference sequence). The CDR3 sequence is 16 residues long. V lost 4 bases, J lost 3 bases, and 16 bases lay in between. The CDR3 DNA is TGTGCCAGCAGCGAGATCACAGGGTCCCCTAATGAAAAACTGTTTTTT. Translation: CASSEITGSPNEKLFF. Complete variable domain (other parts from reference TRBV5-5 and TRBJ1-4): DAGVTQSPTHLIKTRGQQVTLRCSPISGHKSVSWYQQVLGQGPQFIFQYYEKEERGRGNFPDRFSARQFPNYSSELNVNALLLGDSALYLCASSEITGSPNEKLFFGSGTQLSVL.

The chain couples TRBV28 to TRBJ1-6; 10 bases line up with TRBD1. Germline V gene lookup returns CDR1 MDHEN and CDR2 SYDVKM. The CDR3 has 15 residues. With 5 bases clipped from V and 9 bases from J, the junction kept 7 bases outside the gene matches. The chain's CDR3 is CASSPRGQGGSPLHF. In DNA form, the CDR3 reads TGTGCCAGCAGTCCACGAGGACAGGGGGGTTCACCCCTCCACTTT.

V gene TRBV6-5 combines with J gene TRBJ1-5; TRBD1 might be the D (6 bases). This CDR3 is built from 14 residues. V shed 6 bases and J shed 1 base, with 10 bases lying between them. Germline V gives CDR1 MNHEY, CDR2 SVGAGI. CDR3 nucleotide sequence: TGTGCCAGCAGACCAGGGGTAAGCAATCAGCCCCAGCATTTT. Its translation is CASRPGVSNQPQHF.

V is TRBV28 and J is TRBJ1-1; D unclear. Germline assignment: CDR1 MDHEN and CDR2 SYDVKM. Trimming took 5 bases from V and 4 from J, leaving 11 bases between them. The CDR3 has 13 amino acids. This CDR3 is CASSEQTGTEAFF. CDR3 nucleotides: TGTGCCAGCAGTGAACAGACCGGCACTGAAGCTTTCTTT. The full variable domain, with the rest looked up from reference TRBV28 and TRBJ1-1, is DVKVTQSSRYLVKRTGEKVFLECVQDMDHENMFWYRQDPGLGLRLIYFSYDVKMKEKGDIPEGYSVSREKKERFSLILESASTNQTSMYLCASSEQTGTEAFFGQGTRLTVV.

The CDR3 DNA is TGTGCCTCAGCCGGGGGGAACACCGGGGAGCTGTTTTTT. It translates to CASAGGNTGELFF. The V gene is TRBV30, the J gene TRBJ2-2; the D gene is possibly TRBD2 (6 bases). The germline V gene encodes CDR1 GTSNPN and CDR2 SVGIG (reference sequence). This CDR3 spans 13 amino acids. The V and J ends lost 7 bases and 1 base respectively, with 10 bases between them.